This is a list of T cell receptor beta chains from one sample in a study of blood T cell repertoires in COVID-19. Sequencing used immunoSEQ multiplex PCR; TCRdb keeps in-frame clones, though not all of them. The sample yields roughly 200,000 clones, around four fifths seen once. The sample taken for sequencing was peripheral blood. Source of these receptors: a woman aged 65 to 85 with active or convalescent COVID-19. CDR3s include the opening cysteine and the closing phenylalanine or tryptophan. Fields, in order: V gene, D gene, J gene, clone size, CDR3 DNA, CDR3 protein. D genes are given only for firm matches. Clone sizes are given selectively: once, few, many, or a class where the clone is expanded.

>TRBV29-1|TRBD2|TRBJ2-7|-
TGCAGCTCAAGGACTAGCGGGAGCCTAGAGCAGTACTTC
CSSRTSGSLEQYF
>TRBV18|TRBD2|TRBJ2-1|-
TGTGCCAGCTCACCGGTAGCGGGAGTAGATGAGCAGTTCTTC
CASSPVAGVDEQFF
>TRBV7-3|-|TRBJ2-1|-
TGTGCCAGCAGTCATTACATAGCGCCCCAGCAGTTCTTC
CASSHYIAPQQFF
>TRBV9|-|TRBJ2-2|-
TGTGCCAGCAGAAAGACAGGCCTCACCGGGGAGCTGTTTTTT
CASRKTGLTGELFF
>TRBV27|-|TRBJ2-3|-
TGTGCCAGTCGTCTCGGGGTAGGGGATACGCAGTATTTT
CASRLGVGDTQYF
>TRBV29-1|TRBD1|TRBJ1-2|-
TGCAGCGTAGGACCGGACAGGGCCGGTGGCTACACCTTC
CSVGPDRAGGYTF
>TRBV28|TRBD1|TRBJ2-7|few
TGTGCCAGCAGTCGACAGGGGCGCCGATACGAGCAGTACTTC
CASSRQGRRYEQYF
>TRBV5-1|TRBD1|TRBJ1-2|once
TGCGCCAGCAGCTTATGGGACAGACCTTATGGCTACACCTTC
CASSLWDRPYGYTF
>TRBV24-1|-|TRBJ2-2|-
TGTGCCACCAGTGATGCCAGGGGAAGGACCGGGGAGCTGTTTTTT
CATSDARGRTGELFF
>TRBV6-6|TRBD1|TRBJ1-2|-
TGTGCCAGCAGGCCAGACAGGGGACAAGGCTACACCTTC
CASRPDRGQGYTF
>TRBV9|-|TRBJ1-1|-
TGTGCCAGCAGTCCGACAGGGAACACTGAAGCTTTCTTT
CASSPTGNTEAFF
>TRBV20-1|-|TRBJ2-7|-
TGCAGTGCTAGTAAGCGGGACGAGCAGTACTTC
CSASKRDEQYF
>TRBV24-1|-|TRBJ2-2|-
TGTGCCACCAGTGGGGGCCCGGCGGACACCGGGGAGCTGTTTTTT
CATSGGPADTGELFF
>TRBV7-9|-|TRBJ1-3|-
TGTGCCAGCACCGGGCGAGGAAACACCATATATTTT
CASTGRGNTIYF
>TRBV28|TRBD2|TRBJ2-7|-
TGTGCCAGCAGAAGAAGACTTGGACTAGCGGGGGTCTCCTACGAGCAGTACTTC
CASRRRLGLAGVSYEQYF
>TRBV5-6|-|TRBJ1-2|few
TGTGCCAGCAGCTTGGCCGGCCAGGCCCTTATCTACACCTTC
CASSLAGQALIYTF
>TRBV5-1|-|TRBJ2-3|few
TGCGCCAGCAGCCCCCCCGGGGTTAGAACCTTCCCAGATACGCAGTATTTT
CASSPPGVRTFPDTQYF
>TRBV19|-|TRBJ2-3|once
TGTGCCAGTAGTATACAAGCCCGGGCAGATACGCAGTATTTT
CASSIQARADTQYF
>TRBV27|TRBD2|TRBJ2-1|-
TGTGCCAGCAGTACTAGACTAGCTGGAAGTGTGCAGTTCTTC
CASSTRLAGSVQFF
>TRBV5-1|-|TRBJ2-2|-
TGCGCCAGCAGCTCCCCCAGGGGCTCGAACACCGGGGAGCTGTTTTTT
CASSSPRGSNTGELFF
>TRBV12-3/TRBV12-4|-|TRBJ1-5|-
TGTGCCAGCACCCAGGGCCTTAATCAGCCCCAGCATTTT
CASTQGLNQPQHF
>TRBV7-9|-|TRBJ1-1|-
TGTGCCAGCAGCTTAGCAGGGGCGAACACTGAAGCTTTCTTT
CASSLAGANTEAFF
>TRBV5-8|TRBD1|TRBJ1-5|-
TGTGCCAGCAGCTTGGAAGGGACAGGAGGGGGCAATCAGCCCCAGCATTTT
CASSLEGTGGGNQPQHF
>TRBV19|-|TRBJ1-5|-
TGTGCCAGCAGTCAGGGGCGGCAGCCCCAGCATTTT
CASSQGRQPQHF
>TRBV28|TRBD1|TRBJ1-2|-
TGTGCCAGCAGTTTACCGGGACAGGGGGGCTACACCTTC
CASSLPGQGGYTF
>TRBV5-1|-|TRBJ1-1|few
TGCGCCAGCAGCTTGGGAGAAAGGGAGATGAACACTGAAGCTTTCTTT
CASSLGEREMNTEAFF
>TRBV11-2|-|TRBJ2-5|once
TGTGCCAGCAGCTTACGAGAGACCCAGTACTTC
CASSLRETQYF
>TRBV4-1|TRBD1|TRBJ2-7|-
TGCGCCAGCAGCCGCGAATTCGGGACGCGACAGGGTAAAGCCTACGAGCAGTACTTC
CASSREFGTRQGKAYEQYF
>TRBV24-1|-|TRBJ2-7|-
TGTGCCACCAGTGAGGCGGGCTCCTACGAGCAGTACTTC
CATSEAGSYEQYF